The TCR beta chain under discussion was sequenced for a study of cytomegalovirus exposure and HLA in healthy donors. Germline loops: CDR1 MNHEY, CDR2 SVGAGI. The trim removed 2 bases at V and 5 bases at J, leaving 3 bases unmatched. The CDR3 totals 14 residues. The PCR had 60 Vbeta and 13 Jbeta primers. Profiling relied on immunoSEQ multiplex PCR, and the TCRdb table lists in-frame clones only, not all of them. Of roughly 87,000 clones in the sample, 70% to 75% were seen once. The material sequenced was PBMCs. This chain joins TRBV6-5 and TRBJ1-5, with 7 bases matching TRBD1. The TCR comes from a man aged 60 to 69 in good health and CMV-seronegative. The CDR3 DNA sequence: TGTGCCAGCAGTTACAGTCAGGGGGATCAGCCCCAGCATTTT. This sequence encodes CASSYSQGDQPQHF.